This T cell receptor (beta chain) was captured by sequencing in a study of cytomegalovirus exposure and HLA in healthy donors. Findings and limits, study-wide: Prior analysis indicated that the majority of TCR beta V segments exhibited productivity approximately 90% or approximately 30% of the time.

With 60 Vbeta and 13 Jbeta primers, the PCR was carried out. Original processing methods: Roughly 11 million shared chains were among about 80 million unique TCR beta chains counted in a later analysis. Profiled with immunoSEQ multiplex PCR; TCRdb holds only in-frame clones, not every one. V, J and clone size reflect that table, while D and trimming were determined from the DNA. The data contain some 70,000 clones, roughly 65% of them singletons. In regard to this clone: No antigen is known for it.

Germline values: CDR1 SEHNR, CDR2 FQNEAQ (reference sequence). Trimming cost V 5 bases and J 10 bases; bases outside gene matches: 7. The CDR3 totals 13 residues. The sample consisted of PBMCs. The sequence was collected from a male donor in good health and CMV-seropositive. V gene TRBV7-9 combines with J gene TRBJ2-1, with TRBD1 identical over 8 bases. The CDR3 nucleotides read TGTGCCAGCAGCCATCGACAGGGGAAAGAGCAGTTCTTC. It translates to CASSHRQGKEQFF.